Below, one TCR beta chain is given with its context. The sample belongs to a study of blood T cell repertoires in COVID-19. Across the whole study: The United States, Italy and Spain supplied acute and convalescent COVID-19 samples.

Data came from immunoSEQ multiplex PCR; TCRdb stores just in-frame clones and leaves some out. The sample lists 210,000 or so clones, around nine tenths occurring once. This TCR came from a young man who had recovered from COVID-19. The source material was PBMCs or T cells enriched from blood (not recorded which).

CDR3 residues: CATTWGRNTGELFF. The CDR3 coding sequence is TGTGCCACCACCTGGGGGCGCAACACCGGGGAGCTGTTTTTT. V usage is TRBV28 and J usage is TRBJ2-2; possible D gene TRBD1, 6 bases. CDR1 MDHEN and CDR2 SYDVKM come from the germline V gene. Trimming removed 10 bases at V and 2 bases at J, with 14 bases between. The CDR3 has 14 amino acids.